These T cell receptor beta chains were read from a single sample in a study of T cell repertoires in cytomegalovirus infection. One entry per CDR3 protein results from TCRdb running MiXCR on the reads. The sample lists 560,000 or so distinct CDR3 sequences; approximately 17% were seen once. The sample taken for sequencing was CD8+ T cells from PBMCs. The receptor source for this set is a human donor in good health (CMV status not recorded). Some clones in this sample may be carry-over from other donors' samples. Both conserved end residues are part of each CDR3. Each record gives: V gene, J gene, CDR3 protein.

TRBV10-2	TRBJ1-2	CASSEWMGQGNYGYTF
TRBV24-1	TRBJ2-7	CATSDRRGDEQYF
TRBV7-6	TRBJ1-1	CASSLAEYTEAFF
TRBV20-1	TRBJ2-1	CSASNGAEQFF
TRBV7-3	TRBJ2-1	CASSLRGGEYNEQFF
TRBV28	TRBJ1-1	CASIPVGWTEAFF
TRBV6-2/TRBV6-3	TRBJ2-1	CAIRGRLYNEQFF
TRBV24-1	TRBJ2-1	CATSDSRQTGIDNEQFF
TRBV7-7	TRBJ1-1	CASSLGWRLNTEAFF
TRBV19	TRBJ1-5	CASSIVLGKNQPQHF
TRBV28	TRBJ2-1	CASSFRTSGPYNEQFF
TRBV15	TRBJ2-1	CATSVSGGINEQFF
TRBV19	TRBJ2-3	CASIARTSGSSTDTQYF
TRBV7-3	TRBJ2-3	CASSLFGGGYTDTQYF
TRBV6-2/TRBV6-3	TRBJ1-4	CASSPDRENEKLFF
TRBV23-1	TRBJ2-7	CASSQGGRGKTYEQYF
TRBV10-3	TRBJ2-2	CAISVGQGTTGELFF
TRBV7-3	TRBJ2-2	CASSFGQDTGELFF
TRBV7-3	TRBJ1-3	CASSLGTGEVSTGNTIYF
TRBV4-1	TRBJ2-5	CASSQEARFQETQYF
TRBV5-1	TRBJ1-1	CASSLGQYDTEAFF
TRBV13	TRBJ1-5	CASSLGKGGNQPQHF
TRBV19	TRBJ2-1	CASSLAGGPSYNEQFF
TRBV5-1	TRBJ2-1	CASRYGQEQFF
TRBV6-5	TRBJ2-3	CASSYAGNTDTQYF
TRBV5-6	TRBJ2-7	CASSSGGANSYEQYF
TRBV7-9	TRBJ1-5	CASSLFRGRGEGNQPQHF
TRBV28	TRBJ1-2	CASSFGQGAYGYTF
TRBV15	TRBJ2-2	CATSRGRRANTGELFF
TRBV12-5	TRBJ2-6	CASGPGKRAGANVLTF
TRBV7-8	TRBJ2-6	CASSLQAASGANVLTF
TRBV19	TRBJ1-1	CASSNGRQYEAFF
TRBV27	TRBJ2-3	CASSLTHRLAGYTDTQYF
TRBV2	TRBJ2-7	CASRDRGGEQYF
TRBV7-9	TRBJ2-2	CASSAPDRSWTGELFF
TRBV19	TRBJ1-5	CASSIGRGWVSNQPQHF
TRBV7-8	TRBJ1-2	CASSVHPGPGEGYTF
TRBV12-3/TRBV12-4	TRBJ1-3	CASSFWGAGNTIYF
TRBV12-3/TRBV12-4	TRBJ1-1	CASVPFRGTAEAFF
TRBV2	TRBJ2-1	CASSTSGSSNEQFF
TRBV27	TRBJ2-7	CASSLSGTLEQYF
TRBV28	TRBJ2-7	CASSFWGRGDSRTEQYF
TRBV24-1	TRBJ1-6	CATTHGEENSPLHF
TRBV12-5	TRBJ2-7	CASGLPRTGSYEQYF
TRBV7-9	TRBJ2-7	CASSYGASGYEQYF
TRBV6-5	TRBJ2-2	CASSYPQNRGGTGELFF
TRBV12-3/TRBV12-4	TRBJ2-2	CASSLGLAGGPFTGELFF
TRBV14	TRBJ1-1	CASSPRWGAAEAFF
TRBV12-3/TRBV12-4	TRBJ2-5	CASSSGTVEETQYF
TRBV3-1	TRBJ2-2	CASSQKVVTGELFF
TRBV11-2	TRBJ2-1	CASSLGRGLDEQFF
TRBV7-9	TRBJ2-5	CASSFSGRVETQYF
TRBV7-9	TRBJ2-7	CASSLGQGAPVVGAREQYF